Sequencing of this T cell receptor beta chain was carried out in a study of shared clonotypes between healthy human individuals. Genomic DNA per cell subset filled all wells of several immunoSEQ plates. Sequencing used immunoSEQ multiplex PCR; TCRdb keeps in-frame clones, though not all of them. The sample consists of some 2,500,000 clones, roughly 93% of them appearing once. Turning to this clone: As yet, its antigen is unknown.

Study results and limitations: Sampling covered nothing but blood. Tissue TCR repertoires likely differ from those found in blood. Memory subsets had estimated richness that was generally smaller than that of naive subsets.

Sequences were obtained from naive CD4+ T cells from PBMCs. Subset noted: CD45RA+ positively selected. The TCR was taken from a man aged 18 to 35 in good health. Some clones in this sample may be carry-over from other donors' samples.

CDR3 sequence: CASSLWPGGTQYF. The CDR3 DNA follows: TGTGCCAGCAGTTTATGGCCGGGGGGGACCCAGTACTTC. The chain has TRBV27 and TRBJ2-5, with TRBD2 identical over 7 bases. The CDR3 extends over 13 amino acids. After removal of 1 base from V and 7 bases from J, the junction contained 3 bases not matched to a gene. Germline CDR1 and CDR2: MNHEY and SMNVEV (reference sequence).